Shown below are 15 T cell receptor beta chains from a single sample sequenced in a study of molecular identifiers for immune sequencing clone quantification. One entry per CDR3 protein results from TCRdb running MiXCR on the PCR reads. The profile shows under 65,000 distinct CDR3 sequences, under 30% of them singletons. Sequencing was carried out using naive CD8+ T cells from blood, with Jurkat cell RNA spiked in. Subset given: FACS-sorted CD8+CD4-CCR7+CD45RA+ naive T cells. These TCRs come from a human donor in good health. Some libraries in this study had Jurkat cell RNA spiked in.

In regard to this clonotype: The junction and the germline gene differ at one end; a read error may be behind it. This rearrangement joins TRBV3-1 to TRBJ2-7, with TRBD1 identical over 7 bases. CDR1 and CDR2 (germline): LGHDT, YNNKEL (reference sequence). The CDR3 totals 13 residues. CDR3 sequence: CASSHGTDYERYF. The CDR3 coding sequence is TGTGCCAGCAGCCACGGGACAGACTACGAGCGGTACTTC.

This clonotype has ten or more counts. The rearrangement links TRBV3-1 to TRBJ2-3, with 8 bases aligning to TRBD2. The CDR3 loop spans 15 amino acids. Germline-derived CDR1 and CDR2 are LGHDT and YNNKEL (reference sequence). J lost 10 bases, V lost 1 base, and 10 bases had no gene match. The CDR3 DNA reads TGTGCCAGCAGCCAAGTCTTATATCGAGCGGGGGCGCAGTATTTT. It encodes CASSQVLYRAGAQYF.

The chain carries TRBV7-9 and TRBJ2-4, with TRBD1 as a possible D gene (6 bases). Germline values: CDR1 SEHNR, CDR2 FQNEAQ (reference sequence). The CDR3 contains 13 residues. V gave up 10 bases and J gave up 9 bases, with 19 bases separating them. The CDR3 sequence: CATTWGGTSIQYF. CDR3 DNA: TGTGCCACCACATGGGGTGGGACAAGCATTCAGTACTTC.

This clonotype was observed many times. The CDR3 here is CASSENSLNTEAFF. The DNA of the CDR3 is TGTGCCAGCAGTGAAAACAGCCTTAACACTGAAGCTTTCTTT. This chain uses TRBV6-1 with TRBJ1-1; D unresolved. The ends were cut back, 2 bases at V and 2 bases at J, with 9 bases in the middle. Germline loops: CDR1 MNHNS, CDR2 SASEGT. CDR3 length: 14 amino acids.

This clonotype was found once. A clone one base away is much larger, so this may be a read error. The chain combines TRBV4-3 with TRBJ2-7; D might be TRBD2 (7 bases). CDR1 is LGHNA and CDR2 is YSLEER in the germline V gene. The CDR3 covers 19 residues. CDR3 protein: CASRQEGGRGAPNLDEQYF. The CDR3 DNA reads as TGCGCCAGCCGCCAAGAGGGTGGTCGGGGGGCGCCGAATTTGGACGAGCAGTACTTC.

This clonotype was seen repeatedly, ten times or more. The rearrangement uses TRBV11-2 and TRBJ2-5; weak D call: TRBD2 (5 bases). Germline V gene sequence: CDR1 SGHAT, CDR2 FQNNGV. The CDR3 spans 13 residues. The ends were cut back, 5 bases at V and 3 bases at J, with 10 bases in the middle. The chain's CDR3 is CASSPAVKETQYF. The CDR3 region has the DNA TGTGCCAGCAGCCCAGCGGTTAAAGAGACCCAGTACTTC.

The chain combines TRBV19 with TRBJ2-7; D unresolved. The CDR3 runs 14 residues. V was shortened by 2 bases and J by 1 base, with 9 bases between the two germline ends. Germline values: CDR1 LNHDA, CDR2 SQIVND (reference sequence). The CDR3 sequence: CASSIISSSYEQYF. The CDR3 nucleotides read TGTGCCAGTAGTATAATTTCCAGTTCCTACGAGCAGTACTTC.

This clonotype occurred many times. The chain is built from TRBV5-1 and TRBJ2-3; D remains unclear. Trimming removed 1 base from V and 5 bases from J, with 5 bases in between. This CDR3 is built from 12 residues. Germline CDR1 is SGHRS and CDR2 is YFSETQ. The CDR3 sequence is CASSLTEDTQYF. CDR3 nucleotides: TGCGCCAGCAGCTTGACGGAAGATACGCAGTATTTT. Looking up the rest from reference TRBV5-1 and TRBJ2-3 gives the full variable domain: KAGVTQTPRYLIKTRGQQVTLSCSPISGHRSVSWYQQTPGQGLQFLFEYFSETQRNKGNFPGRFSGRQFSNSRSEMNVSTLELGDSALYLCASSLTEDTQYFGPGTRLTVL.

Many counts were recorded for this clonotype. The rearrangement links TRBV6-5 to TRBJ2-3; D may be TRBD1 or TRBD2 (5 bases each). The CDR3 length is 14 residues. The V and J ends lost 3 bases and 1 base respectively, with 8 bases between them. Germline assignment: CDR1 MNHEY and CDR2 SVGAGI. The CDR3 DNA follows: TGTGCCAGCAGTTATTGGGACGGCACAGATACGCAGTATTTT. Translated: CASSYWDGTDTQYF.

This clonotype has a handful of counts. The gene calls are TRBV29-1 and TRBJ2-5, with 11 bases that match TRBD2. Germline CDR1 is SQVTM and CDR2 is ANQGSEA. CDR3 length equals 14 residues. V lost 6 bases, J lost 2 bases, and 5 bases stayed unmatched. CDR3 coding DNA: TGCAGCGTGACTAGCGGGACTACGCAAGAGACCCAGTACTTC. It specifies CSVTSGTTQETQYF.

As to this clonotype: Relative to the germline gene, one junction end is altered; a read error may explain this. The chain carries TRBV7-2 and TRBJ2-1; TRBD1 matches 8 bases. The CDR3 contains 17 residues. Germline V gene lookup returns CDR1 SGHTA and CDR2 FQGNSA. This CDR3 reads CASSSRGQGIASNAQFF. CDR3 DNA: TGTGCCAGCAGCTCCAGGGGGCAGGGGATCGCCTCCAATGCGCAGTTCTTC.

This clonotype was counted at least ten times. The chain is built from TRBV28 and TRBJ2-7; TRBD1 is a possible D gene (5 bases). From germline, CDR1 is MDHEN and CDR2 SYDVKM. The CDR3 is 16 residues long. V lost 2 bases to trimming and J lost 0 bases, with 14 bases between them. The CDR3 DNA sequence: TGTGCCAGCAGTTTAGACTTTCCCGACAGCTCCTACGAGCAGTACTTC. Translating gives CASSLDFPDSSYEQYF.

In this sample, this clonotype turned up a few times. The rearrangement uses TRBV2 and TRBJ2-7, with 7 bases identical to TRBD1. V shed 6 bases, J shed 1 base, and the junction held 6 bases outside the gene matches. Germline CDR1 is SNHLY and CDR2 is FYNNEI. The CDR3 runs 14 residues. The CDR3, as DNA: TGTGCCAGCAGAGGACAGGAAGTTTCCTACGAGCAGTACTTC. Protein product: CASRGQEVSYEQYF.

This clonotype has a count of ten or more. This chain uses TRBV20-1 with TRBJ2-3; 10 bases are shared with TRBD2. This CDR3 contains 16 residues. Unmatched junction bases numbered 9, after V lost 0 bases and J lost 6 bases. The germline CDR1 and CDR2 sequences are DFQATT and SNEGSKA (reference sequence). The CDR3 loop is CSARERFSGGMDTQYF. The CDR3 DNA sequence: TGCAGTGCTAGAGAGCGGTTTAGCGGGGGGATGGATACGCAGTATTTT.

This clonotype was detected ten times or more. V usage is TRBV2 and J usage is TRBJ2-3, with D hard to call. Germline V CDR1 and CDR2: SNHLY, FYNNEI. The CDR3 loop spans 14 amino acids. V was clipped by 7 bases and J by 3 bases, with 14 bases between them. The CDR3 sequence is CASTSPGETDTQYF. The CDR3 DNA reads TGTGCCAGCACCAGCCCAGGTGAAACAGATACGCAGTATTTT.